These 27 T cell receptor beta chains originate from one sample sequenced in a study of intratumoral heterogeneity in liver cancer. Profiled with immunoSEQ multiplex PCR; TCRdb holds only in-frame clones, not every one. The sample comprises about 20,000 clones, roughly 73% of which are singletons, and approximately 17% rests with the top ten. This specimen consisted of tumor-adjacent normal tissue, obtained before any cancer treatment. Every receptor here comes from a woman between 65 and 79 years old with hepatocellular carcinoma.

J is TRBJ2-1 and V is TRBV10-3; no clear D gene. V was shortened by 2 bases and J by 2 bases, with 4 bases between the two germline ends. The length of the CDR3 is 13 residues. Per the germline V gene, CDR1 is ENHRY and CDR2 is SYGVKD. As DNA, the CDR3 is TGTGCCATCAGTGAGGCAACCTACAATGAGCAGTTCTTC. Translation gives CAISEATYNEQFF.

The V gene is TRBV30, the J gene TRBJ2-3, with D possibly TRBD2 on 6 matching bases. Trimming stripped 3 bases from V and 2 bases from J, with 15 bases between. Germline-derived CDR1 and CDR2 are GTSNPN and SVGIG (reference sequence). The length of the CDR3 is 15 residues. CDR3 protein: CAWRSKRRATDTQYF. CDR3 DNA: TGTGCCTGGAGGTCGAAAAGGAGGGCCACAGATACGCAGTATTTT.

V is TRBV5-6 and J is TRBJ2-3; TRBD2 matches 13 bases. Germline V CDR1 and CDR2: SGHDT, YYEEEE. The V and J ends lost 4 bases and 4 bases, in that order; junction bases with no gene match: 6. The CDR3 spans 16 residues. Here the CDR3 reads CASSRTSGSGADTQYF. The CDR3, as DNA: TGTGCCAGCAGCCGGACTAGCGGGAGCGGGGCAGATACGCAGTATTTT.

The chain couples TRBV30 to TRBJ2-7; D is possibly TRBD2 (5 bases). The CDR3 totals 14 residues. V was clipped by 4 bases and J by 7 bases, with 20 bases between them. Germline V gene data show CDR1 as GTSNPN and CDR2 as SVGIG (reference sequence). CDR3 nucleotides: TGTGCCTGGACCCCCGATAGCGCCCTCACGGAGCAGTACTTC. It is translated as CAWTPDSALTEQYF.

A few counts support this clone. The V gene is TRBV2, the J gene TRBJ2-2, with D possibly TRBD2 on 5 matching bases. In germline, CDR1 is SNHLY, CDR2 FYNNEI. The CDR3 is 16 residues long. V lost 7 bases and J 1 base, leaving 16 bases between the germline ends. Here the CDR3 reads CASTERALQNTGELFF. The CDR3 DNA sequence: TGTGCCAGCACCGAGAGGGCCTTACAGAACACCGGGGAGCTGTTTTTT.

By its share, this clone is medium-sized (0.01 to 0.1%). The chain links TRBV30 to TRBJ1-1, with 12 bases identical to TRBD1. Per the germline V gene, CDR1 is GTSNPN and CDR2 is SVGIG (reference sequence). The CDR3 is 14 residues long. V was clipped by 5 bases and J by 5 bases; unmatched bases: 6. The CDR3 region is CAWWDRGRGTEAFF. CDR3 DNA: TGTGCCTGGTGGGACAGGGGGCGAGGTACTGAAGCTTTCTTT.

This clone was detected once. The chain has TRBV28 and TRBJ1-6; 7 bases agree with TRBD1. V shed 5 bases, J shed 5 bases, and the junction held 9 bases outside the gene matches. The CDR3 totals 16 residues. Germline CDR1 reads MDHEN; CDR2 reads SYDVKM. CDR3 in amino acids: CASSPAGQPHNSPLHF. The CDR3, as DNA: TGTGCCAGCAGTCCCGCGGGACAGCCACATAATTCACCCCTCCACTTT.

V is TRBV5-6 and J is TRBJ2-7; a possible D gene is TRBD2 (6 bases). Germline CDR1 SGHDT, CDR2 YYEEEE. Trimming pared 4 bases from V and 2 bases from J, leaving 13 bases between. CDR3 size: 14 residues. The CDR3 nucleotides read TGTGCCAGCAGCGAGAAGGGACTTGCCTACGAGCAGTACTTC. The encoded protein is CASSEKGLAYEQYF.

The chain employs TRBV7-9 and TRBJ1-2; D gene uncertain. CDR3 size: 14 residues. CDR1 is SEHNR, CDR2 FQNEAQ, per germline (reference sequence). V dropped 5 bases and J dropped 3 bases, with 13 bases sitting between them. The CDR3 DNA follows: TGTGCCAGCAGCCCGCCCTGGGTGGACTATGGCTACACCTTC. As protein: CASSPPWVDYGYTF.

This clone was counted once. The chain links TRBV28 to TRBJ2-4; D is possibly TRBD1 (6 bases). Germline CDR1 and CDR2: MDHEN and SYDVKM. The CDR3 has 14 amino acids. Trimming shortened V by 3 bases and J by 6 bases, and 12 bases separated the two germline ends. The CDR3 loop is CASSFQGSRNIQYF. CDR3 DNA sequence: TGTGCCAGCAGTTTTCAGGGGTCAAGAAACATTCAGTACTTC.

The chain uses TRBV4-1 and TRBJ1-1, with a weak D call TRBD1 (5 bases). V lost 1 base, J lost 5 bases, and 17 bases lay in between. Looked up from germline, CDR1 is MGHRA and CDR2 is YSYEKL. CDR3 length: 16 amino acids. CDR3 residues: CASSQATAAVFTEAFF. DNA of the CDR3: TGCGCCAGCAGCCAAGCGACAGCAGCGGTTTTTACTGAAGCTTTCTTT.

This chain uses TRBV11-3 with TRBJ2-1; perhaps D is TRBD1 or TRBD2 (5 bases each). This CDR3 contains 12 residues. CDR1 is SGHNT, CDR2 YENEEA, per germline. Trimming took off 5 bases at V and 8 bases at J, with 10 bases between the two ends. The DNA of the CDR3 is TGTGCCAGCAGCCGGGACGGCGATGAGCAGTTCTTC. It is translated as CASSRDGDEQFF. The full variable domain, rest sourced from reference TRBV11-3 and TRBJ2-1, is EAGVVQSPRYKIIEKKQPVAFWCNPISGHNTLYWYLQNLGQGPELLIRYENEEAVDDSQLPKDRFSAERLKGVDSTLKIQPAELGDSAVYLCASSRDGDEQFFGPGTRLTVL.

The table lists this clone with a few counts. This chain joins TRBV11-3 and TRBJ1-1; D is ambiguous. The V end was cut by 2 bases, the J end by 0 bases, with 4 bases between. Germline values: CDR1 SGHNT, CDR2 YENEEA. The CDR3 extends over 13 amino acids. The CDR3 bases are TGTGCCAGCAGCTTATGGATGAACACTGAAGCTTTCTTT. This gives the protein CASSLWMNTEAFF.

The chain is built from TRBV7-9 and TRBJ2-1, with a tentative D call TRBD1 (5 bases). V shed 5 bases and J shed 7 bases, with 12 bases lying between them. Germline-derived CDR1 and CDR2 are SEHNR and FQNEAQ (reference sequence). CDR3 size: 13 residues. CDR3 region: CASSPPGSNEQFF. The CDR3 DNA is TGTGCCAGCAGCCCACCAGGGTCAAATGAGCAGTTCTTC. The full variable domain, its missing parts supplied by reference TRBV7-9 and TRBJ2-1, is DTGVSQNPRHKITKRGQNVTFRCDPISEHNRLYWYRQTLGQGPEFLTYFQNEAQLEKSRLLSDRFSAERPKGSFSTLEIQRTEQGDSAMYLCASSPPGSNEQFFGPGTRLTVL.

The rearrangement uses TRBV5-6 and TRBJ1-5, with TRBD1 matching over 8 bases. The CDR3 has 16 amino acids. Germline V CDR1 and CDR2: SGHDT, YYEEEE. The ends lost 1 base at V and 2 bases at J; junction bases unmatched: 5. CDR3 amino acids: CASSLSGGGGNQPQHF. The CDR3 DNA reads TGTGCCAGCAGCTTGTCAGGGGGCGGGGGCAATCAGCCCCAGCATTTT.

This clone came up a few times. The V and J genes are TRBV12-3 or TRBV12-4 and TRBJ1-6, with no clear D. The CDR3 length is 12 residues. V shed 4 bases and J shed 10 bases, with 8 bases lying between them. CDR3 sequence (DNA): TGTGCCAGCAGTTCCCGGCGCTCACCCCTCCACTTT. It encodes CASSSRRSPLHF.

The chain is built from TRBV5-6 and TRBJ2-3; 12 bases line up with TRBD2. Germline assignment: CDR1 SGHDT and CDR2 YYEEEE. The CDR3 length is 15 residues. After removal of 4 bases from V and 3 bases from J, the junction contained 3 bases not matched to a gene. In DNA form, the CDR3 reads TGTGCCAGCAGCCTAGCGGGAGGGCCTACAGATACGCAGTATTTT. Its translation is CASSLAGGPTDTQYF.

This chain links TRBV4-1 with TRBJ2-7, with D possibly being TRBD1 (6 bases). The germline V and J ends were trimmed by 2 bases and 0 bases, with 11 bases remaining between them. Germline-derived CDR1 and CDR2 are MGHRA and YSYEKL. The CDR3 has 15 amino acids. The CDR3 bases are TGCGCCAGCAGCCAAAGAACAGGGAGCTCCTACGAGCAGTACTTC. This encodes CASSQRTGSSYEQYF.

This clone was picked up a small number of times. This sequence joins TRBV5-4 and TRBJ2-7; TRBD2 matches 10 bases. Losses at the gene ends were 1 base for V and 2 bases for J; bases not matched to a gene: 3. Germline V lookup: CDR1 SGHNT, CDR2 YYREEE (reference sequence). The CDR3 totals 15 residues. The CDR3: CASSLTSGTTYEQYF. The DNA of the CDR3 is TGTGCCAGCAGCTTGACTAGCGGGACCACCTACGAGCAGTACTTC.

CDR3 DNA sequence: TGCGCCAGCAGCTTGTGGGGGCGGGAGGCCCAAGAGACCCAGTACTTC. Protein: CASSLWGREAQETQYF. The chain links TRBV5-1 to TRBJ2-5; 8 nucleotides agree with TRBD2. Per germline, CDR1 SGHRS and CDR2 YFSETQ. Trimming removed 1 base from V and 1 base from J; junction bases left unmatched: 6. The CDR3 length is 16 residues.

This clone appeared a single time. The V gene is TRBV19, the J gene TRBJ2-1; TRBD2 aligns across 12 bases. The CDR3 runs 14 residues. Germline V CDR1 and CDR2: LNHDA, SQIVND (reference sequence). V shed 3 bases and J 9 bases; nucleotides not matched to a gene: 3. The CDR3 sequence is CASSMASGGGEQFF. The DNA for the CDR3 is TGTGCCAGTAGTATGGCTAGCGGGGGGGGTGAGCAGTTCTTC.

This clone showed up just a few times. This chain connects TRBV30 to TRBJ1-5; D gene unclear. Germline CDR1 GTSNPN, CDR2 SVGIG (reference sequence). The CDR3 is 17 amino acids. Trimming shortened V by 2 bases and J by 0 bases, and 17 bases separated the two germline ends. The CDR3 sequence: CAWSSTRTPPSNQPQHF. DNA for the CDR3: TGTGCCTGGAGTTCAACCCGGACCCCCCCTAGCAATCAGCCCCAGCATTTT.

The sample holds a few counts of this clone. The chain combines TRBV27 with TRBJ2-7; TRBD2 matches 14 bases. The CDR3 has 17 amino acids. Germline-derived CDR1 and CDR2 are MNHEY and SMNVEV (reference sequence). The J segment lost 6 bases and the V segment lost 6 bases, leaving 13 bases of the junction unmatched. The CDR3 nucleotides are TGTGCCAGCAGACCGGGACTAGCGGGAGTACGGCGACCCGAGCAGTACTTC. Translation gives CASRPGLAGVRRPEQYF.

This clone was counted a few times. V usage is TRBV7-9 and J usage is TRBJ1-1; D may be TRBD1 (6 bases). Per germline, CDR1 SEHNR and CDR2 FQNEAQ (reference sequence). The length of the CDR3 is 13 residues. With 3 bases removed from V and 6 bases from J, the gap between germline ends came to 11 bases. CDR3 region: CASSFQQGPEAFF. The CDR3 nucleotides read TGTGCCAGCAGCTTCCAACAGGGCCCTGAAGCTTTCTTT.

The chain combines TRBV9 with TRBJ1-2; D unresolved. The CDR3 sequence is 13 residues long. Germline values: CDR1 SGDLS, CDR2 YYNGEE. Trimming took off 2 bases at V and 3 bases at J, with 8 bases between the two ends. The CDR3 protein is CASSVTQYYGYTF. The CDR3 DNA sequence: TGTGCCAGCAGCGTTACACAGTACTATGGCTACACCTTC. Drawing the rest from reference TRBV9 and TRBJ1-2, the complete variable domain is DSGVTQTPKHLITATGQRVTLRCSPRSGDLSVYWYQQSLDQGLQFLIQYYNGEERAKGNILERFSAQQFPDLHSELNLSSLELGDSALYFCASSVTQYYGYTFGSGTRLTVV.

This clone was observed a few times. V is TRBV15 and J is TRBJ1-6; D is possibly TRBD1 (6 bases). The CDR3 spans 17 residues. Germline CDR1 reads LNHNV; CDR2 reads YYDKDF (reference sequence). V gave up 4 bases and J gave up 5 bases, with 18 bases separating them. CDR3 nucleotide sequence: TGTGCCACCAGCACAAAGTTCCGGGACATTAATAATTCACCCCTCCACTTT. It codes for CATSTKFRDINNSPLHF. Full variable domain (remainder filled in from reference TRBV15 and TRBJ1-6): DAMVIQNPRYQVTQFGKPVTLSCSQTLNHNVMYWYQQKSSQAPKLLFHYYDKDFNNEADTPDNFQSRRPNTSFCFLDIRSPGLGDTAMYLCATSTKFRDINNSPLHFGNGTRLTVT.

This clone was counted only a few times. This chain links TRBV19 with TRBJ1-5; 8 bases line up with TRBD1. Per the germline V gene, CDR1 is LNHDA and CDR2 is SQIVND (reference sequence). The CDR3 extends over 15 amino acids. J lost 6 bases, V lost 4 bases, and 8 bases had no gene match. Written as DNA, the CDR3 is TGTGCCAGTAGTAGGGGACAGGTCGGAAGTCAGCCCCAGCATTTT. Translation: CASSRGQVGSQPQHF.